This TCR beta chain was sequenced during a study of blood T cells in healthy people across ages. The CDR3 spans 14 residues. Germline V gene data show CDR1 as SGHVS and CDR2 as FNYEAQ. A few counts support this clonotype. The junction departs from the called germline gene at one end, perhaps through a read error. Together with a sample-barcoded 5' primer, a J-beta primer mix was included in a second PCR lasting about 7 to 11 cycles. One entry per CDR3 protein, called by TCRdb with MiXCR from the 5' RACE reads. The table shows some 800,000 distinct CDR3 sequences, with approximately 25% occurring only once. The same data also contributed to another study, on T cells of mothers and their children.

The chain has TRBV7-6 and TRBJ2-5; TRBD2 agrees at 7 bases. The sequence was collected from a boy between 10 and 17 years old in good health. Sequenced: blood. CDR3 in amino acids: CASSSGLPTYEQCF. The DNA for the CDR3 is TGTGCCAGCAGCTCGGGACTACCCACCTACGAGCAGTGCTTC.